Here is one T cell receptor (beta chain) with its context. No antigen is known for it. Measured with immunoSEQ multiplex PCR; TCRdb has only the in-frame clones, and not every one. Of some 150,000 clones listed, roughly 92% are singletons. The data belong to a study of T cell responses to AZD1222 COVID-19 vaccine. The CDR3 covers 15 residues. Germline V CDR1 and CDR2: LNHDA, SQIVND (reference sequence). V shed 5 bases, J shed 3 bases, and the junction held 6 bases outside the gene matches. The study, taken as a whole, reports: Repertoire sampling occurred only after the peak T cell response. Only a handful of people who got AZD1222 tested seropositive at baseline. The study reported that nearly half of spike-specific TCRs target unmutated variant regions.

The chain has TRBV19 and TRBJ2-1; 8 bases align to TRBD2. The sequence was collected from an adult in good health. The material was peripheral blood, obtained on day 0 of AZD1222 vaccination. The CDR3 loop is CASSPRLAGYNEQFF. Written as DNA, the CDR3 is TGTGCCAGTAGTCCCCGGCTAGCGGGCTACAATGAGCAGTTCTTC.